Presented here are 22 T cell receptor beta chains from one specimen sequenced in a study of blood T cell repertoires in COVID-19. Produced via immunoSEQ multiplex PCR; TCRdb's table is partial and in-frame only. The table has about 180,000 clones, about 90% seen once. The specimen was peripheral blood. All receptors derive from a man in his 70s with active or convalescent COVID-19.

This rearrangement joins TRBV2 to TRBJ2-7, with 10 bases that match TRBD1. The CDR3 is made up of 15 amino acids. Germline CDR1 SNHLY, CDR2 FYNNEI. V was pared by 4 bases and J by 5 bases, with 8 bases of the junction left unmatched. As DNA, the CDR3 is TGTGCCAGCAGTGTAGGACAGGGGGTACGGAACGAGCAGTACTTC. It codes for CASSVGQGVRNEQYF.

This clone appeared a single time. The CDR3 loop reads CASVRGTEAFF. CDR3 coding DNA: TGTGCCAGCGTCCGGGGCACTGAAGCTTTCTTT. This chain uses TRBV6-5 with TRBJ1-1; D remains unclear. This CDR3 spans 11 amino acids. Trimming took 8 bases from V and 4 from J, leaving 8 bases between them. The germline V gene has CDR1 MNHEY and CDR2 SVGAGI.

The chain recombines TRBV5-1 with TRBJ1-1, with 7 bases lining up with TRBD1. Germline CDR1 SGHRS, CDR2 YFSETQ. V shed 4 bases and J 2 bases; nucleotides not matched to a gene: 14. The CDR3 runs 17 residues. CDR3 coding DNA: TGCGCCAGCAGCCGTTCCCTAACCGGGACAGAAAACACTGAAGCTTTCTTT. Protein: CASSRSLTGTENTEAFF.

The chain combines TRBV6-2 or TRBV6-3 with TRBJ1-1, with 7 bases identical to TRBD1. Germline CDR1 and CDR2: MNHEY and SVGEGT. Germline trimming cut 4 bases from V and 5 bases from J; bases unmatched to any gene: 13. This CDR3 is 16 amino acids long. The CDR3 reads CASSSHLRGRGTEAFF. The CDR3 region has the DNA TGTGCCAGCAGTTCCCATCTTAGGGGGCGCGGGACTGAAGCTTTCTTT.

The chain has TRBV18 and TRBJ1-6, with 7 bases identical to TRBD1. The CDR3 runs to 14 residues. Germline V lookup: CDR1 KGHSH, CDR2 LQKENI. V lost 2 bases, J lost 7 bases, and 2 bases stayed unmatched. The DNA of the CDR3 is TGTGCCAGCTCACCAGACAGGGCAAATTCACCCCTCCACTTT. This translates into CASSPDRANSPLHF.

The genes are TRBV5-1 and TRBJ1-4; no definite D call. V dropped 4 bases and J dropped 0 bases, with 10 bases sitting between them. CDR3 length: 15 residues. Germline-derived CDR1 and CDR2 are SGHRS and YFSETQ. CDR3 loop: CASSIDAATNEKLFF. The CDR3 DNA is TGCGCCAGCAGCATTGACGCGGCAACTAATGAAAAACTGTTTTTT.

The chain employs TRBV9 and TRBJ2-1; 7 nucleotides line up with TRBD2. Germline V CDR1 and CDR2: SGDLS, YYNGEE. The V segment lost 2 bases and the J segment 7 bases; nucleotides outside the gene matches: 12. The CDR3 covers 16 residues. Here the CDR3 reads CASSVTGTWRGNEQFF. CDR3 in DNA: TGTGCCAGCAGCGTCACCGGGACTTGGCGGGGGAATGAGCAGTTCTTC.

This clone was found many times. V usage is TRBV28 and J usage is TRBJ1-1; D gene unclear. The germline gives CDR1 MDHEN, CDR2 SYDVKM. This CDR3 is built from 15 residues. V lost 8 bases and J 5 bases, leaving 21 bases between the germline ends. This CDR3 is CASLTGGEEETEAFF. The CDR3, as DNA: TGTGCCAGCCTCACGGGCGGGGAAGAAGAGACTGAAGCTTTCTTT.

V and J are TRBV7-2 and TRBJ2-3, with a tentative D call TRBD2 (6 bases). The germline CDR1 and CDR2 sequences are SGHTA and FQGNSA. There are 14 residues in the CDR3. Trimming stripped 6 bases from V and 2 bases from J, with 12 bases between. Here the CDR3 DNA reads TGTGCCAGCAGTACGGGACTCCCCACAGATACGCAGTATTTT. Its protein product is CASSTGLPTDTQYF.

The rearrangement uses TRBV19 and TRBJ1-5; 7 bases agree with TRBD1. J lost 5 bases, V lost 6 bases, and 13 bases had no gene match. Germline V lookup: CDR1 LNHDA, CDR2 SQIVND (reference sequence). The CDR3 loop spans 16 amino acids. DNA for the CDR3: TGTGCCAGTAGCCCTAGGGGGAGAGGGGGCGATCAGCCCCAGCATTTT. This gives the protein CASSPRGRGGDQPQHF.

The chain uses TRBV6-6 and TRBJ1-1, with D possibly matching TRBD1 (6 bases). CDR1 is MNHNY and CDR2 is SVGAGI in the germline V gene (reference sequence). CDR3 length: 13 amino acids. Trimming removed 4 bases at V and 4 bases at J, with 10 bases between. The chain's CDR3 is CASSSAGVTEAFF. CDR3 coding DNA: TGTGCCAGCAGTTCGGCAGGGGTCACTGAAGCTTTCTTT.

This rearrangement joins TRBV19 to TRBJ1-2; 8 nucleotides line up with TRBD1. V lost 3 bases, J lost 8 bases, and 8 bases stayed unmatched. Germline lookup yields CDR1 LNHDA and CDR2 SQIVND (reference sequence). The CDR3 runs to 14 residues. The chain's CDR3 is CASSITGGLEGYTF. The CDR3 DNA reads as TGTGCCAGTAGTATCACAGGGGGATTAGAGGGCTACACCTTC.

V usage is TRBV14 and J usage is TRBJ1-4; possible D gene TRBD1, 6 bases. V gave up 1 base and J gave up 0 bases, with 15 bases separating them. Germline loops: CDR1 SGHDN, CDR2 FVKESK. The CDR3 has 18 amino acids. As DNA, the CDR3 is TGTGCCAGCAGCCAAGCGGTTTGGACAGCCCCAACTAATGAAAAACTGTTTTTT. It is translated as CASSQAVWTAPTNEKLFF.

V and J are TRBV15 and TRBJ1-5; 9 bases are a match to TRBD1. The germline V gene encodes CDR1 LNHNV and CDR2 YYDKDF (reference sequence). V lost 0 bases to trimming and J lost 11 bases; unmatched junction nucleotides: 14. The CDR3 is 17 amino acids. CDR3 protein: CATSRDGGQGPRRAQHF. CDR3 DNA: TGTGCCACCAGCAGAGACGGGGGACAGGGTCCCCGCCGGGCCCAGCATTTT.

This clone has just a few counts. The V gene is TRBV7-8, the J gene TRBJ1-5, with D tentatively TRBD1 (5 bases). Germline assignment: CDR1 SGHVS and CDR2 FQNEAQ. V lost 3 bases to trimming and J lost 9 bases, with 12 bases between them. The CDR3 has 13 amino acids. In DNA, the CDR3 is TGTGCCAGCAGCTTTGACAGTGACCGGCCCCAGCATTTT. This encodes CASSFDSDRPQHF. The full variable domain, its missing parts supplied by reference TRBV7-8 and TRBJ1-5, is GAGVSQSPRYKVAKRGQDVALRCDPISGHVSLFWYQQALGQGPEFLTYFQNEAQLDKSGLPSDRFFAERPEGSVSTLKIQRTQQEDSAVYLCASSFDSDRPQHFGDGTRLSIL.

The chain uses TRBV15 and TRBJ1-6, with unresolved D. V was pared by 7 bases and J by 0 bases, with 7 bases between. The CDR3 is 14 amino acids. Germline CDR1 and CDR2: LNHNV and YYDKDF (reference sequence). This CDR3 reads CATNPSSYNSPLHF. CDR3 nucleotide sequence: TGTGCCACCAACCCCAGCTCCTATAATTCACCCCTCCACTTT.

The chain has TRBV10-2 and TRBJ1-3; possible D gene TRBD1, 5 bases. The CDR3 is made up of 20 amino acids. V was cut by 3 bases and J by 1 base, with 25 bases left in between. Per germline, CDR1 WSHSY and CDR2 SAAADI. CDR3: CASSDLRPAGPAGSGNTIYF. The CDR3 DNA is TGCGCCAGCAGTGACCTGCGCCCGGCGGGGCCGGCTGGGTCTGGAAACACCATATATTTT.

V usage is TRBV5-5 and J usage is TRBJ1-2; D perhaps matches TRBD1 (6 bases). Trimming stripped 2 bases from V and 4 bases from J, with 15 bases between. CDR1 and CDR2 (germline): SGHKS, YYEKEE (reference sequence). The CDR3 loop spans 15 amino acids. This CDR3 is CASSFSGTFRYGYTF. The CDR3, as DNA: TGTGCCAGCAGCTTCTCCGGGACATTTCGCTATGGCTACACCTTC.

J is TRBJ2-2 and V is TRBV9, with 7 nucleotides matching TRBD1. V shed 0 bases, J shed 1 base, and the junction held 6 bases outside the gene matches. CDR3 length: 17 residues. From germline, CDR1 is SGDLS and CDR2 YYNGEE. CDR3 nucleotides: TGTGCCAGCAGCGTAGGTCTGACAGGGCAGAACACCGGGGAGCTGTTTTTT. Translating it yields CASSVGLTGQNTGELFF.

V and J are TRBV5-4 and TRBJ1-2; possible D gene TRBD1, 5 bases. Trimming removed 0 bases from V and 5 bases from J, with 11 bases in between. This CDR3 contains 14 residues. Germline V gives CDR1 SGHNT, CDR2 YYREEE (reference sequence). CDR3 bases: TGTGCCAGCAGCTTGGAGGGGAAACTTTATGGCTACACCTTC. Amino acids: CASSLEGKLYGYTF. Variable domain in full (rest from reference TRBV5-4 and TRBJ1-2): ETGVTQSPTHLIKTRGQQVTLRCSSQSGHNTVSWYQQALGQGPQFIFQYYREEENGRGNFPPRFSGLQFPNYSSELNVNALELDDSALYLCASSLEGKLYGYTFGSGTRLTVV.

The gene calls are TRBV24-1 and TRBJ2-1, with no clear D. The CDR3 length is 12 residues. CDR1 and CDR2 (germline): KGHDR, SFDVKD. The V end lost 10 bases, the J end lost 7 bases, and 13 bases lay between the germline ends. In nucleotides, the CDR3 is TGTGCCACTACGAGCTTGTGGAATGAGCAGTTCTTC. Encoded protein: CATTSLWNEQFF.

The chain couples TRBV6-5 to TRBJ1-2; 8 bases align to TRBD1. Germline-derived CDR1 and CDR2 are MNHEY and SVGAGI. V trimming: 4 bases; J trimming: 6 bases; junction bases outside the gene matches: 7. The CDR3 totals 14 residues. The CDR3 region is CASSFFPGGHGYTF. For the CDR3, the DNA is TGTGCCAGCAGTTTCTTTCCAGGGGGCCATGGCTACACCTTC.